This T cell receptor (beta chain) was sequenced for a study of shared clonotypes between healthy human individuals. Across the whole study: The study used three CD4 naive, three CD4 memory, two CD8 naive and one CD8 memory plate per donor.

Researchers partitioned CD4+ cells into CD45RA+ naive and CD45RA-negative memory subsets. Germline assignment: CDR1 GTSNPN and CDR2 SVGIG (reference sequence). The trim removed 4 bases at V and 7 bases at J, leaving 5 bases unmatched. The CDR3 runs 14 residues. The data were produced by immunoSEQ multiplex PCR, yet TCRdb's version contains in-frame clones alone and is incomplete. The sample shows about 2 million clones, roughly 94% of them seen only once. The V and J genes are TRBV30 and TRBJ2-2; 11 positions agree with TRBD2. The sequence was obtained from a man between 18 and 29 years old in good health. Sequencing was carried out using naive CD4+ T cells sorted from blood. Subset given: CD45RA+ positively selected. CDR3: CAWTSGRLVGELFF. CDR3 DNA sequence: TGTGCCTGGACTAGCGGGAGGTTGGTCGGGGAGCTGTTTTTT.